Shown below are 20 T cell receptor beta chains from a single sample sequenced in a study of post-analysis software for immune sequencing data. Every TCR beta cDNA library bore unique molecular identifiers. TCRdb reanalysed the PCR reads using MiXCR and keeps one entry per CDR3 protein. The data hold hundreds of thousands of distinct CDR3 sequences, with roughly half observed a single time. Their target antigens are unknown. Whole-study findings and limits: Compared with controls, patients had more of 4 to 6 TRBV segments, including TRBV5-6, TRBV5-1 and TRBV20-1.

Sequenced input: blood. The receptors were sampled from a girl aged 10 to 17 with multiple sclerosis.

This chain links TRBV14 with TRBJ2-5; unclear D gene. V lost 2 bases, J lost 0 bases, and 7 bases lay in between. Germline V gene data show CDR1 as SGHDN and CDR2 as FVKESK. CDR3 length equals 14 residues. CDR3 protein: CASSQNWYQETQYF. As DNA, the CDR3 is TGTGCCAGCAGCCAAAATTGGTACCAAGAGACCCAGTACTTC.

The rearrangement uses TRBV7-3 and TRBJ2-2; TRBD1 aligns across 7 bases. CDR1 and CDR2 from the germline V gene are SGHTA and FQGTGA. This CDR3 contains 17 residues. V gave up 1 base and J gave up 6 bases; unmatched junction bases: 11. CDR3 region: CASSLIGGQVYPGELFF. The CDR3 nucleotides are TGTGCCAGCAGCTTAATAGGTGGACAGGTTTACCCCGGGGAGCTGTTTTTT.

The V gene is TRBV5-4, the J gene TRBJ1-6; 9 bases agree with TRBD1. The V and J ends lost 4 bases and 4 bases, in that order; junction bases with no gene match: 6. Germline CDR1 is SGHNT and CDR2 is YYREEE (reference sequence). This CDR3 has 16 residues. CDR3 bases: TGTGCCAGCAGCCCGGACAGGGGCAAGTATAATTCACCCCTCCACTTT. Translating gives CASSPDRGKYNSPLHF.

This chain links TRBV7-9 with TRBJ2-7; tentatively, D is TRBD1 or TRBD2 (5 bases each). The V and J ends lost 0 bases and 0 bases respectively, with 12 bases between them. The CDR3 runs 16 residues. Germline V gene lookup returns CDR1 SEHNR and CDR2 FQNEAQ (reference sequence). The CDR3 protein is CASSLATGAGSYEQYF. CDR3 nucleotides: TGTGCCAGCAGCTTAGCTACCGGGGCCGGCTCCTACGAGCAGTACTTC.

This clonotype has more than one count but fewer than ten. The gene calls are TRBV6-6 and TRBJ2-1, with 7 positions matching TRBD1. The assigned J gene may be wrong: the sequence end matches TRBJ2-7 better. This CDR3 has 14 residues. From germline, CDR1 is MNHNY and CDR2 SVGAGI (reference sequence). The CDR3 loop is CASRTGTEGNEQYF. The CDR3 DNA sequence: TGTGCCAGCAGAACGGGGACAGAGGGCAATGAGCAGTACTTC.

The V and J genes are TRBV5-1 and TRBJ1-2, with D perhaps matching TRBD1 (6 bases). Trimming pared 4 bases from V and 7 bases from J, leaving 14 bases between. CDR3 length equals 13 residues. Germline V gene sequence: CDR1 SGHRS, CDR2 YFSETQ. The CDR3 sequence: CASSTPGEGGYTF. The CDR3 DNA is TGCGCCAGCAGCACGCCAGGGGAGGGTGGCTACACCTTC.

In regard to this clonotype: One end of the junction does not line up with germline, which may come from a read error. This chain connects TRBV10-3 to TRBJ2-1, with 11 nucleotides matching TRBD2. Germline V gene sequence: CDR1 ENHRY, CDR2 SYGVKD. The CDR3 has 16 residues. Here the CDR3 reads CARPFSGRASYNGQFF. DNA of the CDR3: TGTGCCAGACCTTTTAGCGGGAGGGCTTCCTACAATGGGCAGTTCTTC.

The chain combines TRBV3-1 with TRBJ2-7; D call uncertain. The CDR3 spans 11 residues. V dropped 2 bases and J dropped 6 bases, with 5 bases sitting between them. CDR1 is LGHDT, CDR2 YNNKEL, per germline (reference sequence). The CDR3, as DNA: TGTGCCAGCAGCCAATCCCTCGAGCAGTACTTC. Translated: CASSQSLEQYF.

The V and J genes are TRBV5-1 and TRBJ2-2, with D perhaps being TRBD1 or TRBD2 (5 bases each). The CDR3 is made up of 17 amino acids. The germline gives CDR1 SGHRS, CDR2 YFSETQ. V gave up 2 bases and J gave up 1 base, with 15 bases separating them. The CDR3 is CASSFLGEQVNTGELFF. DNA for the CDR3: TGCGCCAGCAGCTTTTTGGGAGAACAGGTGAACACCGGGGAGCTGTTTTTT.

This rearrangement joins TRBV12-3 or TRBV12-4 to TRBJ1-4, with D possibly being TRBD1 (6 bases). The V end lost 5 bases, the J end lost 8 bases, and 24 bases lay between the germline ends. The CDR3 runs to 17 residues. The CDR3 nucleotides read TGTGCCAGCAGTCCCAGAGGATGGGGGCCGGATCACGAAAAACTGTTTTTT. Its translation: CASSPRGWGPDHEKLFF.

This clonotype was seen a few times. This rearrangement joins TRBV4-1 to TRBJ2-1; 11 bases align to TRBD2. Germline CDR1 and CDR2: MGHRA and YSYEKL. The CDR3 totals 14 residues. V shed 6 bases and J 6 bases; nucleotides not matched to a gene: 4. The CDR3 DNA is TGCGCCAGCAGGTTTACTAGCGGGAGCAATGAGCAGTTCTTC. It codes for CASRFTSGSNEQFF.

This clonotype was counted between two and nine times. The chain uses TRBV5-6 and TRBJ2-7; unclear D gene. Trimming cost V 3 bases and J 5 bases, with 24 bases left between them. Germline V gene sequence: CDR1 SGHDT, CDR2 YYEEEE. The CDR3 has 17 residues. Written as DNA, the CDR3 is TGTGCCAGCAGCTCATTTTACCCGGGCTCTTTAAGGGACGAGCAGTACTTC. The encoded protein is CASSSFYPGSLRDEQYF.

This clonotype was seen only a few times. J is TRBJ2-7 and V is TRBV2; D is possibly TRBD2 (6 bases). The V end lost 6 bases, the J end lost 0 bases, and 15 bases lay between the germline ends. Germline CDR1 and CDR2: SNHLY and FYNNEI. The CDR3 length is 15 residues. DNA for the CDR3: TGTGCCAGCAGCTGGGGCGGGAACGACTCCTACGAGCAGTACTTC. Translated, it gives CASSWGGNDSYEQYF.

This sequence joins TRBV18 and TRBJ1-2; TRBD1 is a possible D gene (6 bases). Trimming left V 6 bases short and J 5 bases short, with 22 bases between. The CDR3 loop spans 16 amino acids. CDR1 is KGHSH, CDR2 LQKENI, per germline. The CDR3 here is CASSQGQPQLQYGYTF. CDR3 coding DNA: TGTGCCAGCTCCCAAGGACAGCCCCAGCTTCAATATGGCTACACCTTC.

This clonotype came up a few times. The rearrangement joins TRBV2 to TRBJ2-5; D remains ambiguous. The CDR3 covers 13 residues. Germline V lookup: CDR1 SNHLY, CDR2 FYNNEI. V was cut by 10 bases and J by 4 bases, with 16 bases left in between. This CDR3 reads CATRNGLGETQYF. In DNA, the CDR3 is TGTGCCACGAGAAACGGGCTCGGAGAGACCCAGTACTTC.

The V call is TRBV27, the J call TRBJ2-3, with 11 bases fitting TRBD2. This CDR3 comprises 15 residues. Germline CDR1 is MNHEY and CDR2 is SMNVEV (reference sequence). The junction had 4 bases not matched to a gene; V was cut back by 2 bases and J by 6 bases. The CDR3, as DNA: TGTGCCAGCAGTTTACTAGCGGGAGGAGTGGATACGCAGTATTTT. Amino acids: CASSLLAGGVDTQYF.

This clonotype was seen only a few times. Here the CDR3 DNA reads TGCAGTGCCCCGGACGCTAGCTACTATGGCTACACCTTC. Amino acids: CSAPDASYYGYTF. The V and J genes are TRBV20-1 and TRBJ1-2; D remains unclear. Looked up from germline, CDR1 is DFQATT and CDR2 is SNEGSKA (reference sequence). CDR3 length equals 13 residues. V was shortened by 6 bases and J by 3 bases, with 14 bases between the two germline ends.

V gene TRBV5-1 combines with J gene TRBJ1-2; 8 bases map to TRBD1. The CDR3 sequence is 13 residues long. Germline CDR1 is SGHRS and CDR2 is YFSETQ. The V segment lost 4 bases and the J segment 3 bases; nucleotides outside the gene matches: 2. The CDR3 loop is CASSRGQDYGYTF. CDR3 nucleotide sequence: TGCGCCAGCAGCCGGGGACAGGACTATGGCTACACCTTC.

In its sample, this clonotype was seen a few times. The genes are TRBV4-1 and TRBJ2-1; 10 bases are shared with TRBD2. CDR3 length: 18 residues. V lost 0 bases, J lost 7 bases, and 12 bases stayed unmatched. CDR1 is MGHRA, CDR2 YSYEKL, per germline. CDR3 DNA sequence: TGCGCCAGCAGCCAAGATCAATTCGTCAGCGGGAGGGCAAATGAGCAGTTCTTC. Its translation is CASSQDQFVSGRANEQFF.

This chain links TRBV29-1 with TRBJ2-1, with D possibly called TRBD1 or TRBD2 (6 bases each). The V end was cut by 4 bases, the J end by 0 bases, with 13 bases between. CDR1 SQVTM and CDR2 ANQGSEA come from the germline V gene. The CDR3 covers 15 residues. The CDR3 region is CSVGGAASSYNEQFF. CDR3 coding DNA: TGCAGCGTTGGGGGGGCTGCGAGCTCCTACAATGAGCAGTTCTTC.